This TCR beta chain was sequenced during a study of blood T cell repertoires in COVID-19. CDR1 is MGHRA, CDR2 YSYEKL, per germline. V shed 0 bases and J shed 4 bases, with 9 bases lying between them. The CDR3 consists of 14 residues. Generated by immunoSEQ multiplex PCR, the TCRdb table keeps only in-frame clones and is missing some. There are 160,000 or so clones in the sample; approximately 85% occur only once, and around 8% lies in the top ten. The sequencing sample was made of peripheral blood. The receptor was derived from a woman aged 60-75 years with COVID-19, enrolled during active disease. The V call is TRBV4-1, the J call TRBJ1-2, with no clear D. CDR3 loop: CASSQDGNPYGYTF. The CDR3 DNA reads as TGCGCCAGCAGCCAAGATGGCAACCCCTATGGCTACACCTTC.